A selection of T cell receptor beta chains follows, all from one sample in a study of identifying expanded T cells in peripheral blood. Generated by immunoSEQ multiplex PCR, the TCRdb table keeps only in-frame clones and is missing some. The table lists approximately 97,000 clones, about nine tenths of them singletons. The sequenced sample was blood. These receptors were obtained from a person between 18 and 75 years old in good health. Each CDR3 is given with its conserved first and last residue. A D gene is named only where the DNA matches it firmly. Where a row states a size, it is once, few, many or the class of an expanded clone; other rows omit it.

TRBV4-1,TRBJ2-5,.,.,TGCGCCAGCAGCCAGGCGGGTGAGACCCAGTACTTC,CASSQAGETQYF
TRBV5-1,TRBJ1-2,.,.,TGCGCCAGCAGAAGAGAAATGAACTATGGCTACACCTTC,CASRREMNYGYTF
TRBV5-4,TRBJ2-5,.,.,TGTGCCAGCAGCGGACCTCTTGGTCAAGAGACCCAGTACTTC,CASSGPLGQETQYF
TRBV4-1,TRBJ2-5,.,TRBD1,TGCGCCAGCAGCCAAAGGGGGACAGGGGAGGAGACCCAGTACTTC,CASSQRGTGEETQYF
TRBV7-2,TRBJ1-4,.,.,TGTGCCAGCAGCTTAGACACAGGGTCGGGGGAAAAACTGTTTTTT,CASSLDTGSGEKLFF
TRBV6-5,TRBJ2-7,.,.,TGTGCCAGCAGTTTAATCCGGGATCCGACCTACGAGCAGTACTTC,CASSLIRDPTYEQYF
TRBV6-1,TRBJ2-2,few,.,TGTGCCAGCAGTTCACTGGGGACCGGGGAGCTGTTTTTT,CASSSLGTGELFF
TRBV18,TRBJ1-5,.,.,TGTGCCAGCTCCCCTAAGGGGAGCAATCAGCCCCAGCATTTT,CASSPKGSNQPQHF
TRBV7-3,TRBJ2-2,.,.,TGTGCCAGCAGTCACTCTCGCACCGCAGCCGGGGAGCTGTTTTTT,CASSHSRTAAGELFF
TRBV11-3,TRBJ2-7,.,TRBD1,TGTGCCAGCAGTCGGAACAGGGGGGCCTACGAGCAGTACTTC,CASSRNRGAYEQYF
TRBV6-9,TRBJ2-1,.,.,TGTGCCAGCAGTTATGAAGGCAGGGTCAATGAGCAGTTCTTC,CASSYEGRVNEQFF
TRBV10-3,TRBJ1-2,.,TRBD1,TGTGCCATCACCGCCGGACAGGGGGCTGATGGCTACACCTTC,CAITAGQGADGYTF
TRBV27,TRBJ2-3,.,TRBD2,TGTGCCAGCAGTTCTCCGCGGGGGAGGACAGATACGCAGTATTTT,CASSSPRGRTDTQYF
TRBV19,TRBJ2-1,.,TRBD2,TGTGCCAGTAGTCCGACTAGCGGGAGAAGAAGTGAGCAGTTCTTC,CASSPTSGRRSEQFF
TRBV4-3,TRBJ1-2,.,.,TGCGCCAGCAGCCAAGAACCGGGGAGTGGCTACACCTTC,CASSQEPGSGYTF
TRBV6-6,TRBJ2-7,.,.,TGTGCCAGCAGTCCTCCGGGGCCTAATACCTACGAGCAGTACTTC,CASSPPGPNTYEQYF
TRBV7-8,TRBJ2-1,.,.,TGTGCCAGCAGCTTACGGGAAACCTACAATGAGCAGTTCTTC,CASSLRETYNEQFF
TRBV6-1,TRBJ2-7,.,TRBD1,TGTGCCGGGGCGGGACAGGGGGCCTACGAGCAGTACTTC,CAGAGQGAYEQYF
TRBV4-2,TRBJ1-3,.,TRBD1,TGTGCCAGCAGCCAAGCGGGGACAGGGTCTGGAAACACCATATATTTT,CASSQAGTGSGNTIYF
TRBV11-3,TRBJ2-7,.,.,TGTGCCAGCAGCCGTGCTCGGGACTCCACCTACGAGCAGTACTTC,CASSRARDSTYEQYF
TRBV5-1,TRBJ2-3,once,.,TGCGCCAGCAGCTTGGCTCTCCCGGCGACAGATACGCAGTATTTT,CASSLALPATDTQYF
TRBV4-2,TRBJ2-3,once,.,TGTGCCAGCAGCCAAGATCGGACTGGGGGTACGCAGTATTTT,CASSQDRTGGTQYF
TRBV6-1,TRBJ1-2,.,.,TGTGCCAGCAGTGAAGTTTGGCTGGGTGGCTACACCTTC,CASSEVWLGGYTF
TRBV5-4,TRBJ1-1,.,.,TGTGCCAGCAGGGACCTCAGGGCCTCAGGGGCTGAAGCTTTCTTT,CASRDLRASGAEAFF
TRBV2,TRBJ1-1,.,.,TGTGCCAGCAGTGAACAGGAGAGTCACACTGAAGCTTTCTTT,CASSEQESHTEAFF
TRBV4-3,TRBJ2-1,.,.,TGCGCCAGCAGCCAAGTCATGGACAATGAGCAGTTCTTC,CASSQVMDNEQFF
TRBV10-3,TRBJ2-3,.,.,TGTGCCATCAGTGAGTCGACATGGAGCACAGATACGCAGTATTTT,CAISESTWSTDTQYF
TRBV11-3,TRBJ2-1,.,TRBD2,TGTGCCAGCAGCTTCAGACTAGCGGGGAGGGATGAGCAGTTCTTC,CASSFRLAGRDEQFF
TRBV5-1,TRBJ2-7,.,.,TGCGCCAGCAGCTTGGAAAAGAGCGAGCAGTACTTC,CASSLEKSEQYF
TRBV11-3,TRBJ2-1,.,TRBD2,TGTGCCAGCAGCTTAGAGTGGGGGTCTAGCGGAGATAGCAATGAGCAGTTCTTC,CASSLEWGSSGDSNEQFF
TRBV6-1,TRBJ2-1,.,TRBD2,TGTGCCAGCAGTGGAACTAGCGGGGGGGCTGGCTACAATGAGCAGTTCTTC,CASSGTSGGAGYNEQFF
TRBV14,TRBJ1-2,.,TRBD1,TGTGCCAGCAGCCAAGATTGGGACAGGGCCGGCTACACCTTC,CASSQDWDRAGYTF
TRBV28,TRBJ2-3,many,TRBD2,TGTGCCAGCAGTTTGGGGACTAGCGGCACAGATACGCAGTATTTT,CASSLGTSGTDTQYF
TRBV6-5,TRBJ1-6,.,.,TGTGCCAGCTCTCGGGAAGGGTCCAATTCACCCCTCCACTTT,CASSREGSNSPLHF
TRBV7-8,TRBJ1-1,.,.,TGTGCCAGCAGCCTTTGGATGAACACTGAAGCTTTCTTT,CASSLWMNTEAFF
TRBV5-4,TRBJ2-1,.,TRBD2,TGTGCCAGCGGAAGGACTAGCGGGAGGTCCTACAATGAGCAGTTCTTC,CASGRTSGRSYNEQFF
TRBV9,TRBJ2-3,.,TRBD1,TGTGCCAGCAGCGTACGGGACAGTCCCACAGATACGCAGTATTTT,CASSVRDSPTDTQYF
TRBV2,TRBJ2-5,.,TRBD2,TGTGCCAGCCTTCCGGCGGGGGGTCCAGAGGAGTACTTC,CASLPAGGPEEYF
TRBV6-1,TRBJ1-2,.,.,TGTGCCAGCAGTGAATGGCAGTATGGCTACACCTTC,CASSEWQYGYTF
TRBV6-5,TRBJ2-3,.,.,TGTGCCAGCAGCCCCAGAGGGTTGTTCGCAGATACGCAGTATTTT,CASSPRGLFADTQYF
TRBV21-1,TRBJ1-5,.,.,TGTGCCAGCAGCGCTCAGGGGAACAATCAGCCCCAGCATTTT,CASSAQGNNQPQHF
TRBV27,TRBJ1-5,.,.,TGTGCCAGCACCGACGGTAGTGGCAATCAGCCCCAGCATTTT,CASTDGSGNQPQHF
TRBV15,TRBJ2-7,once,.,TGTGCCACCAGCAGAGCGGGCAGTACCTACGAGCAGTACTTC,CATSRAGSTYEQYF
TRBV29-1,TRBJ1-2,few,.,TGCAGCGTTGAAGGGGAGGGAGGGGATTTTAACTATGGCTACACCTTC,CSVEGEGGDFNYGYTF
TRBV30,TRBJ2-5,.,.,TGTGCCTGGACCAGGGGTGTAGCACAAGAGACCCAGTACTTC,CAWTRGVAQETQYF
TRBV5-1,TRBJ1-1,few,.,TGCGCCAGCAGCTTGGAACGGAGGGGTATGAACACTGAAGCTTTCTTT,CASSLERRGMNTEAFF
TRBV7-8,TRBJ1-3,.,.,TGTGCCAGCAGCTTAGCCGGTCTGACTGGAAACACCATATATTTT,CASSLAGLTGNTIYF
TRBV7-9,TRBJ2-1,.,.,TGTGCCAGCAGTCTAGGGCTAGCCTTACAGTTCTTC,CASSLGLALQFF
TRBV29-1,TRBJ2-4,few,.,TGCAGCGTTGGAGAGATAGCCAAAAACATTCAGTACTTC,CSVGEIAKNIQYF
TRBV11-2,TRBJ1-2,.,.,TGTGCCAGCAGCTCTCGACCCAGGGGTGGCTACACCTTC,CASSSRPRGGYTF
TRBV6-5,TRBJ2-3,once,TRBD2,TGTGCCAGCAGTTACTCGTTAGCGGGGGGAGCAGGAACGCAGTATTTT,CASSYSLAGGAGTQYF
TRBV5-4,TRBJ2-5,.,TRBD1,TGTGCCAGCAGCCGGGGACAGGGGGCGCGAGAGACCCAGTACTTC,CASSRGQGARETQYF
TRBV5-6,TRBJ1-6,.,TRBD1,TGTGCCAGCAGCGGGGGGACAGCACGTAATTCACCCCTCCACTTT,CASSGGTARNSPLHF
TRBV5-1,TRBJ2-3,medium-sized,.,TGCGCCAGCAGCTTGGCCAGCAGGGGTAGCACAGATACGCAGTATTTT,CASSLASRGSTDTQYF
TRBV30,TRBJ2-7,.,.,TGTGCCTGGAGTGGAGGACGGGGGGAGCAGTACTTC,CAWSGGRGEQYF